Reported below is one T cell receptor beta chain. This sample was taken from a study of T cell changes during pregnancy in multiple sclerosis. Sequencing used immunoSEQ multiplex PCR; TCRdb keeps in-frame clones, though not all of them. The sample shows around 50,000 clones, around 90% of them seen only once. This CDR3 contains 14 residues. Germline values: CDR1 SNHLY, CDR2 FYNNEI. The ends were cut back, 6 bases at V and 0 bases at J, with 12 bases in the middle. This TCR came from a female donor with multiple sclerosis, enrolled in a pregnancy study. The source material was peripheral blood, sampled in the first trimester of pregnancy. The V call is TRBV2, the J call TRBJ2-7; D gene unclear. The CDR3 loop is CASRVGPISYEQYF. Here the CDR3 DNA reads TGTGCCAGCAGGGTGGGCCCTATCTCCTACGAGCAGTACTTC.